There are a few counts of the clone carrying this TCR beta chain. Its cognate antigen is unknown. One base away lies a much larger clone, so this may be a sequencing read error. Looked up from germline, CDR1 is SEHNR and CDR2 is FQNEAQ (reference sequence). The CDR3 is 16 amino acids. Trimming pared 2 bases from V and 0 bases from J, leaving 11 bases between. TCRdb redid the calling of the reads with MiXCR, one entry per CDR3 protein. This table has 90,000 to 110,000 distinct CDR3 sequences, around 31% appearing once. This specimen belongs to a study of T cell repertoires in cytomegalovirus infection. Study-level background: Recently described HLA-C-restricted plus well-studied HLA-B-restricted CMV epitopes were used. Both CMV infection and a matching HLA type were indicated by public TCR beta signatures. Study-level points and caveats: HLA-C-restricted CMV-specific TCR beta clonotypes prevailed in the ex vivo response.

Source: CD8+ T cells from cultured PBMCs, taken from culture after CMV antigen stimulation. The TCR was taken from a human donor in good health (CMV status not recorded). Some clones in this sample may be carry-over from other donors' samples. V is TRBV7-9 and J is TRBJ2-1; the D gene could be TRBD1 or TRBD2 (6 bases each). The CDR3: CASSLRGQSSYNEQFF. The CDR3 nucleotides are TGTGCCAGCAGCTTACGGGGGCAGAGCTCCTACAATGAGCAGTTCTTC.